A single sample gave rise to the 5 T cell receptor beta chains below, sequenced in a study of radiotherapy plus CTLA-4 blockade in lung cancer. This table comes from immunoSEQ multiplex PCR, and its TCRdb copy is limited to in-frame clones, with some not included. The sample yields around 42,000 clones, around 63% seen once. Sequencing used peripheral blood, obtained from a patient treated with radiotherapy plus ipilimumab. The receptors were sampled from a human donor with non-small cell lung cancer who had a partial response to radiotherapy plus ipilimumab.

The CDR3 sequence is CASSPVGGYEQYF. In DNA form, the CDR3 reads TGTGCCAGCTCACCTGTAGGGGGCTACGAGCAGTACTTC. The chain has TRBV18 and TRBJ2-7, with D maybe TRBD1 (6 bases). Trimming shortened V by 3 bases and J by 3 bases, and 9 bases separated the two germline ends. The CDR3 runs 13 residues. Germline assignment: CDR1 KGHSH and CDR2 LQKENI. Combining the CDR3 with reference TRBV18 and TRBJ2-7 gives the whole variable domain NAGVMQNPRHLVRRRGQEARLRCSPMKGHSHVYWYRQLPEEGLKFMVYLQKENIIDESGMPKERFSAEFPKEGPSILRIQQVVRGDSAAYFCASSPVGGYEQYFGPGTRLTVT.

CDR3: CASSATRGTSYEQYF. DNA of the CDR3: TGTGCCAGCAGCGCCACCCGGGGGACTTCCTACGAGCAGTACTTC. The rearrangement links TRBV4-2 to TRBJ2-7; D is perhaps TRBD2 (6 bases). This CDR3 comprises 15 residues. V was pared by 5 bases and J by 1 base, with 15 bases between. In germline, CDR1 is LGHNA, CDR2 YNFKEQ.

CDR3 sequence: CASSSGGAWSKKLFF. The CDR3 nucleotides read TGTGCCAGCAGCTCGGGGGGGGCCTGGTCGAAAAAACTGTTTTTT. V gene TRBV7-2 combines with J gene TRBJ1-4; tentatively, D is TRBD1 (6 bases). From germline, CDR1 is SGHTA and CDR2 FQGNSA. This CDR3 has 15 amino acids. Trimming stripped 4 bases from V and 9 bases from J, with 18 bases between.

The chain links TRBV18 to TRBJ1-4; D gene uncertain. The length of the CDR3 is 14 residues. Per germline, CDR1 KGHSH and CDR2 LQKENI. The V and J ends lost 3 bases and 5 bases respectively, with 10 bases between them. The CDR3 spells CASSPELMNEKLFF. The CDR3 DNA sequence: TGTGCCAGCTCACCCGAGCTAATGAATGAAAAACTGTTTTTT.

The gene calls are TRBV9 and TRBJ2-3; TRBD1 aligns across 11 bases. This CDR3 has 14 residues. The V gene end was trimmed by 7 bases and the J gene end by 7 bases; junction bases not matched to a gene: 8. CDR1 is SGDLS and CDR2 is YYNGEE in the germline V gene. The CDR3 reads CASQEGTGGHTQYF. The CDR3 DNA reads TGTGCCAGCCAGGAGGGGACAGGGGGACATACGCAGTATTTT.